This TCR beta chain comes out of a study of OX40 agonist ivuxolimab in advanced cancers. Enrollment shut out patients with autoimmune disease history or systemic immunosuppression. The CDR3 has 17 residues. In germline, CDR1 is PRHDT, CDR2 FYEKMQ (reference sequence). V dropped 5 bases and J dropped 1 base, with 21 bases sitting between them. Some clones are missing from TCRdb's copy, which holds only in-frame ones; the method was immunoSEQ multiplex PCR. In the table there are over 10,000 clones, around 83% of which are singletons. This sample comprised CD4+ or CD8+ T cells sorted from blood, obtained in a trial of the OX40 agonist ivuxolimab. This sequence originates from an adult with an advanced solid tumor such as melanoma, head and neck, liver or kidney cancer. The J gene is TRBJ2-7, the V gene TRBV13; a possible D gene is TRBD2 (6 bases). For the CDR3, the DNA is TGTGCCAGCAGCCTCCCTCGGGCGGGGTACACTTCCTACGAGCAGTACTTC. Translated: CASSLPRAGYTSYEQYF.